A few counts support the clone carrying this TCR beta chain. The data stem from a study of cytomegalovirus exposure and HLA in healthy donors. Profiled with immunoSEQ multiplex PCR; TCRdb holds only in-frame clones, not every one. The table lists about 200,000 clones, over 80% of them singletons. In germline, CDR1 is MNHEY, CDR2 SMNVEV (reference sequence). Germline trimming cut 3 bases from V and 6 bases from J; bases unmatched to any gene: 4. The CDR3 is 15 residues long. The TCR comes from a woman younger than 35 in good health and CMV-seronegative. Material: PBMCs. The chain recombines TRBV27 with TRBJ2-1; 11 bases map to TRBD2. The CDR3 reads CASSLGLAETNEQFF. The CDR3 DNA is TGTGCCAGCAGTTTGGGACTAGCGGAAACCAATGAGCAGTTCTTC.